This T cell receptor (beta chain) was sequenced for a study of T cell repertoires in cytomegalovirus infection. Whole-study results and caveats: Within the response measured ex vivo, HLA-C-restricted CMV-specific TCR beta clonotypes were dominant.

As regards this clonotype: Its cognate antigen is unknown.

TCRdb used MiXCR to reprocess the reads, holding one entry per CDR3 protein. Of roughly 230,000 distinct CDR3 sequences listed, about 17% are singletons. The TCR originated in a human donor in good health (CMV status not recorded). Some clones in this sample may be carry-over from other donors' samples. Source material: CD8+ T cells from PBMCs.

CDR3 amino acids: CSVGQGSGYTF. The CDR3 DNA reads as TGCAGCGTCGGACAGGGGAGCGGCTACACCTTC. The V call is TRBV29-1, the J call TRBJ1-2, with TRBD1 matching 9 bases. CDR1 is SQVTM, CDR2 ANQGSEA, per germline. The trim removed 6 bases at V and 8 bases at J, leaving 4 bases unmatched. The CDR3 is 11 residues long.